This TCR beta chain was recorded in a study of T cells in Graves' hyperthyroidism and ophthalmopathy. This clonotype was seen more than once but under ten times. Patients counted as stable if ophthalmopathy did not develop within 18 months. From RNA transcripts, TCR beta CDR3 regions were amplified. The TCR CDR3 was amplified in a first-round RT-PCR using the HTBI primer set. TCRdb re-derived calls from the multiplex PCR reads in MiXCR, one entry per CDR3 protein. The table has a few hundred thousand distinct CDR3 sequences, approximately 15% seen once. The CDR3 covers 15 residues. Germline V gene sequence: CDR1 MNHNS, CDR2 SASEGT. V dropped 6 bases and J dropped 5; count of bases not matched to a gene: 12.

The sequence derives from a woman between 18 and 30 years old with Graves' hyperthyroidism. The rearrangement uses TRBV6-1 and TRBJ1-2, with TRBD1 identical over 7 bases. Sequenced input: blood. The DNA for the CDR3 is TGTGCCAGCAGACCCACAGGGGTTGAGTCGTATGGCTACACCTTC. This gives the protein CASRPTGVESYGYTF.